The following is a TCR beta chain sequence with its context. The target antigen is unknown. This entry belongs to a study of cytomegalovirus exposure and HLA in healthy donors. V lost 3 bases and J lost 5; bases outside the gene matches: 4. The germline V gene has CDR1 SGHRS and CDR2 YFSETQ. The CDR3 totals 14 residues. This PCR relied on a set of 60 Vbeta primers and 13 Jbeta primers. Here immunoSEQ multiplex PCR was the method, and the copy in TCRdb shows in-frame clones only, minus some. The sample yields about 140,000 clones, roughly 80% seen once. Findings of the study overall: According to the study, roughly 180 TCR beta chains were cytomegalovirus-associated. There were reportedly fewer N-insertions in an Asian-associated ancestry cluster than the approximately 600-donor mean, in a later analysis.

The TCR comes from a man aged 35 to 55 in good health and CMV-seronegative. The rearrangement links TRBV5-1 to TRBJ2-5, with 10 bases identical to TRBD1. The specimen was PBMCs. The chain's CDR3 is CASSSGQGGETQYF. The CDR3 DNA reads TGCGCCAGCAGCTCTGGACAGGGGGGGGAGACCCAGTACTTC.